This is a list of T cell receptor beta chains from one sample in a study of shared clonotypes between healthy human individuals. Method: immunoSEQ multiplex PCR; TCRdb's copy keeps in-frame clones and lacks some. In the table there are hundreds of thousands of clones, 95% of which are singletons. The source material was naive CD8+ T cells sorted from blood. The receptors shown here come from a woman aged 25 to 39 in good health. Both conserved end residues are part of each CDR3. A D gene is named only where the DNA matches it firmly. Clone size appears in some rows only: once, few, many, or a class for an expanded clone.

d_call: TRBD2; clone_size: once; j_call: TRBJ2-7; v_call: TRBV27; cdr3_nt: TGTGCCAGCAGTTTGGGACTAGCAAGCTACGAGCAGTACTTC; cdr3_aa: CASSLGLASYEQYF
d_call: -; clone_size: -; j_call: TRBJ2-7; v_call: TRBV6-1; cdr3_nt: TGTGCCAGCAGTGATCCGGCAGAGGGGACCTACGAGCAGTACTTC; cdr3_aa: CASSDPAEGTYEQYF
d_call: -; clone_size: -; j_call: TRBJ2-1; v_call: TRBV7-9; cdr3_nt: TGTGCCAGCAGCCCCTCCTTAAGCCCCTACAATGAGCAGTTCTTC; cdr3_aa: CASSPSLSPYNEQFF
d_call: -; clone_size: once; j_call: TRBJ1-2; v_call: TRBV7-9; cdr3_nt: TGTGCCAGCAGCTTAGAAGTCCCGTCTGGGTCCAACTATGGCTACACCTTC; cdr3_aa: CASSLEVPSGSNYGYTF
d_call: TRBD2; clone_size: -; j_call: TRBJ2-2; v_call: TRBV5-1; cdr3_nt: TGCGCCAGCAGCGCCGGACTAGCGGGGACCCCGCGCACCGGGGAGCTGTTTTTT; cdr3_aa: CASSAGLAGTPRTGELFF
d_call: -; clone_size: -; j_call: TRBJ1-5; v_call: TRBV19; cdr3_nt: TGTGCCAGTATAGGGACCCAAGGCAATCAGCCCCAGCATTTT; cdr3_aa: CASIGTQGNQPQHF
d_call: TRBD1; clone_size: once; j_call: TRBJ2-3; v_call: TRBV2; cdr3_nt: TGTGCCAGCAGCCCGGGACAGGGAATCGATACGCAGTATTTT; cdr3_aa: CASSPGQGIDTQYF
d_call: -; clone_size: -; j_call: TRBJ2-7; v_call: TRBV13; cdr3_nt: TGTGCCAGCAGCTTAGTGGGCAGGGTCGACGAGCAGTACTTC; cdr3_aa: CASSLVGRVDEQYF
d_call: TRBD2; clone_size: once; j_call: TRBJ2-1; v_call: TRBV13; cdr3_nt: TGTGCCAGCAGCTTAGGCCTAGCGGGAGTATCTGAGCAGTTCTTC; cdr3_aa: CASSLGLAGVSEQFF
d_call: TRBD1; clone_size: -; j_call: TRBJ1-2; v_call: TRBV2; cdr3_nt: TGTGCCAGCGGCCTCGGGACAGCCTATGGCTACACCTTC; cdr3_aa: CASGLGTAYGYTF
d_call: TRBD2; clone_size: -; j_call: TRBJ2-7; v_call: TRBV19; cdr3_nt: TGTGCCAGTAGTCAAGGACTAGCGGGAGGCTCCTACGAGCAGTACTTC; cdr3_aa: CASSQGLAGGSYEQYF